Below are 20 T cell receptor beta chains sequenced from a single sample in a study of cytomegalovirus exposure and HLA in healthy donors. The PCR contained 60 Vbeta and 13 Jbeta primers. Sequencing was performed with immunoSEQ multiplex PCR; in TCRdb, only in-frame clones are kept and a portion is missing. The repertoire table contains some 110,000 clones. Sequenced material: PBMCs. The receptor set was obtained from a man aged 25 to 40 in good health and CMV-seronegative.

The chain uses TRBV19 and TRBJ1-1; 9 bases are a match to TRBD1. V trimming: 5 bases; J trimming: 4 bases; junction bases outside the gene matches: 8. Germline V gene lookup returns CDR1 LNHDA and CDR2 SQIVND (reference sequence). This CDR3 is built from 15 residues. Here the CDR3 DNA reads TGTGCCAGTAGTCACCAACAGACAGGGGGCACTGAAGCTTTCTTT. Protein: CASSHQQTGGTEAFF.

This clone is medium-sized (0.01 to 0.1%) by frequency. V and J are TRBV11-1 and TRBJ2-1, with a weak D call TRBD1 (5 bases). Trimming shortened V by 3 bases and J by 8 bases, and 17 bases separated the two germline ends. The length of the CDR3 is 15 residues. The germline V gene has CDR1 SGHAT and CDR2 FQDESV (reference sequence). The CDR3 coding sequence is TGTGCCAGCAGCTTCAGTATATCGCGCAGGGATGAGCAGTTCTTC. Residues: CASSFSISRRDEQFF. The full variable domain, with the rest looked up from reference TRBV11-1 and TRBJ2-1, is EAEVAQSPRYKITEKSQAVAFWCDPISGHATLYWYRQILGQGPELLVQFQDESVVDDSQLPKDRFSAERLKGVDSTLKIQPAELGDSAMYLCASSFSISRRDEQFFGPGTRLTVL.

The chain links TRBV2 to TRBJ1-4; no firm D call. Deletions cut 3 bases from V and 8 bases from J, with 10 bases between. The CDR3 is 13 residues long. CDR1 is SNHLY, CDR2 FYNNEI, per germline. CDR3 nucleotides: TGTGCCAGCAGTGAGGAACAGCGGGAAAAACTGTTTTTT. It is translated as CASSEEQREKLFF. Full variable domain (rest looked up from reference TRBV2 and TRBJ1-4): EPEVTQTPSHQVTQMGQEVILRCVPISNHLYFYWYRQILGQKVEFLVSFYNNEISEKSEIFDDQFSVERPDGSNFTLKIRSTKLEDSAMYFCASSEEQREKLFFGSGTQLSVL.

This chain joins TRBV28 and TRBJ1-5; D is uncertain. The CDR3 covers 14 residues. The V gene's germline CDR1 is MDHEN and CDR2 SYDVKM. The ends were cut back, 8 bases at V and 3 bases at J, with 14 bases in the middle. The CDR3 DNA reads TGTGCCAGCCTATATTCAGGTCCCAATCAGCCCCAGCATTTT. Translation: CASLYSGPNQPQHF.

This chain connects TRBV7-9 to TRBJ2-3; 7 positions match TRBD2. The V gene's germline CDR1 is SEHNR and CDR2 FQNEAQ (reference sequence). The CDR3 runs to 15 residues. The V gene end was trimmed by 5 bases and the J gene end by 3 bases; junction bases not matched to a gene: 8. The CDR3: CASSRPGGRTDTQYF. The DNA of the CDR3 is TGTGCCAGCAGCCGACCTGGCGGGAGAACAGATACGCAGTATTTT.

The gene calls are TRBV5-1 and TRBJ1-1; D is ambiguous. This CDR3 contains 14 residues. Trimming shortened V by 1 base and J by 1 base, and 8 bases separated the two germline ends. Germline-derived CDR1 and CDR2 are SGHRS and YFSETQ. The CDR3 loop is CASSLMSGNTEAFF. The CDR3 DNA follows: TGCGCCAGCAGCTTGATGTCGGGGAACACTGAAGCTTTCTTT.

This rearrangement joins TRBV5-4 to TRBJ2-3; D unresolved. Germline V gives CDR1 SGHNT, CDR2 YYREEE (reference sequence). Trimming removed 1 base from V and 2 bases from J, with 8 bases in between. This CDR3 spans 14 amino acids. The CDR3 spells CASSLNSYTDTQYF. The CDR3 DNA sequence: TGTGCCAGCAGCTTGAACAGCTACACAGATACGCAGTATTTT.

The chain has TRBV18 and TRBJ2-7; maybe TRBD2 (6 bases). V dropped 6 bases and J dropped 6 bases, with 12 bases sitting between them. The germline CDR1 and CDR2 sequences are KGHSH and LQKENI. CDR3 length: 12 amino acids. DNA for the CDR3: TGTGCCAGCTCCGCAACGGAGGGCGAGCAGTACTTC. Translation: CASSATEGEQYF. The entire variable domain, with the rest obtained from reference TRBV18 and TRBJ2-7, is as follows: NAGVMQNPRHLVRRRGQEARLRCSPMKGHSHVYWYRQLPEEGLKFMVYLQKENIIDESGMPKERFSAEFPKEGPSILRIQQVVRGDSAAYFCASSATEGEQYFGPGTRLTVT.

The V gene is TRBV7-2, the J gene TRBJ2-3, with a possible D match to TRBD1 (5 bases). The CDR3 is 14 amino acids. Trimming removed 0 bases from V and 4 bases from J, with 8 bases in between. Germline lookup yields CDR1 SGHTA and CDR2 FQGNSA. The CDR3 loop reads CASSLATDADTQYF. For the CDR3, the DNA is TGTGCCAGCAGCTTAGCGACAGACGCAGATACGCAGTATTTT.

V is TRBV14 and J is TRBJ2-2; D is unclear. CDR1 SGHDN and CDR2 FVKESK come from the germline V gene. V was clipped by 0 bases and J by 3 bases, with 11 bases between them. This CDR3 is 16 amino acids long. CDR3: CASSQDKLVYTGELFF. The CDR3 nucleotides are TGTGCCAGCAGCCAAGATAAGCTCGTTTACACCGGGGAGCTGTTTTTT.

Written as DNA, the CDR3 is TGTGCCAGCAGAGGCGGGGCCAGTGGGGCCAACGTCCTGACTTTC. Translating it yields CASRGGASGANVLTF. V is TRBV7-3 and J is TRBJ2-6; tentatively, D is TRBD2 (6 bases). The CDR3 has 15 residues. Germline V gives CDR1 SGHTA, CDR2 FQGTGA. Trimming took 6 bases from V and 3 from J, leaving 12 bases between them.

V is TRBV5-4 and J is TRBJ2-7, with 8 nucleotides matching TRBD2. V was clipped by 5 bases and J by 2 bases; unmatched bases: 6. This CDR3 contains 14 residues. Germline assignment: CDR1 SGHNT and CDR2 YYREEE (reference sequence). Here the CDR3 reads CASSSGGRTYEQYF. CDR3 nucleotides: TGTGCCAGCAGTTCGGGGGGGCGGACCTACGAGCAGTACTTC.

This chain connects TRBV28 to TRBJ1-1; no definite D call. Germline loops: CDR1 MDHEN, CDR2 SYDVKM. Trimming removed 5 bases from V and 10 bases from J, with 14 bases in between. CDR3 size: 12 residues. Written as DNA, the CDR3 is TGTGCCAGCAGTCCCCCCACTCGCGGAGCTTTCTTT. This encodes CASSPPTRGAFF.

This chain uses TRBV11-2 with TRBJ1-5; a weak D match, TRBD1 (5 bases). The V end was cut by 1 base, the J end by 1 base, with 8 bases between. Germline CDR1 SGHAT, CDR2 FQNNGV. The CDR3 loop spans 15 amino acids. In nucleotides, the CDR3 is TGTGCCAGCAGCTTAGGCAGGGCCAGCAATCAGCCCCAGCATTTT. Its translation is CASSLGRASNQPQHF.

This chain connects TRBV11-2 to TRBJ2-5, with D tentatively TRBD2 (6 bases). The J call may be mistaken, given a closer DNA end match to TRBJ2-7. In germline, CDR1 is SGHAT, CDR2 FQNNGV. There are 13 residues in the CDR3. The CDR3 protein is CASSQRLGYEQYF. The CDR3 bases are TGTGCCAGCAGCCAAAGACTAGGTTACGAGCAGTACTTC.

The chain combines TRBV5-6 with TRBJ2-2; 7 bases line up with TRBD1. With V trimmed by 3 bases and J by 1 base, 6 bases remained unmatched. CDR1 is SGHDT and CDR2 is YYEEEE in the germline V gene. The CDR3 runs 16 residues. This CDR3 reads CASSSRRDRNTGELFF. The CDR3 DNA reads as TGTGCCAGCAGCTCGCGTCGGGACAGGAACACCGGGGAGCTGTTTTTT.

This chain links TRBV4-1 with TRBJ2-5; 10 bases are a match to TRBD2. V lost 4 bases to trimming and J lost 4 bases; unmatched junction nucleotides: 12. Looked up from germline, CDR1 is MGHRA and CDR2 is YSYEKL. The CDR3 sequence is 17 residues long. CDR3 sequence (DNA): TGCGCCAGCAGCCTGGGGGTCCTAGCGGGAGCATCAGAGACCCAGTACTTC. This translates into CASSLGVLAGASETQYF.

The CDR3 protein is CARDLRAGDEQFF. DNA for the CDR3: TGTGCCCGGGACTTACGGGCGGGAGATGAGCAGTTCTTC. The chain couples TRBV30 to TRBJ2-1; 7 bases line up with TRBD2. CDR1 and CDR2 (germline): GTSNPN, SVGIG (reference sequence). The CDR3 length is 13 residues. V lost 8 bases to trimming and J lost 8 bases; unmatched junction nucleotides: 12.

The rearrangement joins TRBV7-3 to TRBJ2-1, with 10 positions matching TRBD2. CDR1 and CDR2 from the germline V gene are SGHTA and FQGTGA. V trimming: 5 bases; J trimming: 7 bases; junction bases outside the gene matches: 14. The length of the CDR3 is 17 residues. CDR3 region: CASSLLAGVSGGNEQFF. The CDR3 DNA follows: TGTGCCAGCAGCCTTCTAGCGGGGGTTTCTGGGGGGAATGAGCAGTTCTTC.

A word on this clone: The same CDR3 arises from other DNA sequences in this sample as well. This chain links TRBV30 with TRBJ2-7, with 8 positions matching TRBD2. Germline trimming cut 0 bases from V and 3 bases from J; bases unmatched to any gene: 4. Per germline, CDR1 GTSNPN and CDR2 SVGIG (reference sequence). The CDR3 sequence is 14 residues long. CDR3 amino acids: CAWSVGGTSYEQYF. The CDR3 DNA is TGTGCCTGGAGTGTCGGCGGGACTAGCTACGAGCAGTACTTC. Full variable domain (outside the CDR3, taken from reference TRBV30 and TRBJ2-7): SQTIHQWPATLVQPVGSPLSLECTVEGTSNPNLYWYRQAAGRGLQLLFYSVGIGQISSEVPQNLSASRPQDRQFILSSKKLLLSDSGFYLCAWSVGGTSYEQYFGPGTRLTVT.